This T cell receptor (beta chain) was identified in a study of blood T cells in healthy people across ages. Study as a whole: Per two T cells, template switching captured roughly one barcoded beta molecule. Overall study results and limits: Measured against age, TCR beta diversity per million T cells decreased in a roughly linear manner.

Then a second PCR, running roughly 6 to 12 cycles, was carried out with a sample-barcoded 5' primer and a J-beta primer mix. TCRdb analysed the 5' RACE reads with MiXCR anew, one entry per CDR3 protein. Among roughly 2 million distinct CDR3 sequences listed, about 50% were seen once. Comments on this clonotype: Its specificity is not known.

Germline values: CDR1 MNHEY, CDR2 SVGEGT. CDR3 size: 14 residues. Trimming cost V 6 bases and J 3 bases, with 13 bases left between them. The donors, healthy Caucasians from Russia, were aged about 6 to 95. Total RNA amounts of at least 6 micrograms were extracted per sample. The sequenced sample consisted of blood. V and J are TRBV6-2 or TRBV6-3 and TRBJ2-3; no clear D gene. The TCR sequence derives from a woman aged 35 to 49 in good health. DNA for the CDR3: TGTGCCAGCAGCCCCCAACTGGGAACAGATACGCAGTATTTT. It is translated as CASSPQLGTDTQYF.